The T cell receptor beta chain under discussion was sequenced for a study of spatial heterogeneity in lung cancer. Unique molecular identifiers, one per molecule, were present on every TCR cDNA molecule. TCRdb reanalysed the 5' RACE reads using MiXCR and keeps one entry per CDR3 protein. The sample consists of about 4,000 distinct CDR3 sequences, roughly 53% of them appearing once. This CDR3 is built from 14 residues. V lost 0 bases and J 4 bases, leaving 9 bases between the germline ends. Germline CDR1 and CDR2: MNHEY and SVGAGI. Concerning this clonotype itself: This beta chain represents an off-target read in a library built for alpha chains; its size is of limited meaning.

Time point given: sample taken at primary tumor resection. Whole RNA, which was extracted from tumor, nontumor lung tissue or frozen PBMC, was sequenced without any cell sorting. Donation came from 70 or so patients with untreated early-stage non-small cell lung cancer. Specimen: PBMCs, collected at surgery. This receptor was obtained from a female donor with early-stage non-small cell lung cancer. This chain joins TRBV6-5 and TRBJ2-5; D remains unclear. CDR3 sequence (DNA): TGTGCCAGCAGTTACTCTGAACCTACAGAGACCCAGTACTTC. Its protein is CASSYSEPTETQYF.